The 16 T cell receptor beta chains below were found in one sample sequenced in a study of shared clonotypes between healthy human individuals. This table comes from immunoSEQ multiplex PCR, and its TCRdb copy is limited to in-frame clones, with some not included. This table has a few million clones, 85% to 95% appearing once. The sample comprised naive CD4+ T cells sorted from blood. Specified subset: CD45RA+ positively selected. Receptors were obtained from a man between 18 and 35 years old in good health.

The chain combines TRBV6-5 with TRBJ2-1; D tentatively reads TRBD1 or TRBD2 (5 bases each). This CDR3 has 15 amino acids. CDR1 MNHEY and CDR2 SVGAGI come from the germline V gene. The V gene lost 2 bases and the J gene lost 2 bases, with 10 bases spanning the gap. The CDR3 sequence is CASSYRDRPYNEQFF. The CDR3 DNA is TGTGCCAGCAGTTACCGGGACCGCCCCTACAATGAGCAGTTCTTC.

About this clone: The sample holds other DNA sequences that translate to the same CDR3. The gene calls are TRBV5-1 and TRBJ2-7; no clear D. Per the germline V gene, CDR1 is SGHRS and CDR2 is YFSETQ. V was trimmed by 0 bases and J by 1 base, leaving 8 bases between them. The CDR3 is 14 amino acids. CDR3 sequence: CASSLEGTSYEQYF. CDR3 coding DNA: TGCGCCAGCAGCTTGGAGGGCACGTCCTACGAGCAGTACTTC.

The chain employs TRBV28 and TRBJ1-5; D is uncertain. CDR1 is MDHEN and CDR2 is SYDVKM in the germline V gene. This CDR3 is built from 15 residues. V was cut by 2 bases and J by 11 bases, with 19 bases left in between. The CDR3 here is CASSLGQLRNPTQHF. CDR3 bases: TGTGCCAGCAGTTTAGGGCAGCTAAGGAATCCGACCCAGCATTTT.

In nucleotides, the CDR3 is TGTGCCAGCAGGCGTAGCTCCTACAATGAGCAGTTCTTC. Amino acid sequence: CASRRSSYNEQFF. The V gene is TRBV6-5, the J gene TRBJ2-1; D ambiguous. Deletions cut 6 bases from V and 0 bases from J, with 6 bases between. The length of the CDR3 is 13 residues. From germline, CDR1 is MNHEY and CDR2 SVGAGI.

The chain combines TRBV11-3 with TRBJ2-1; the match to TRBD2 covers 9 bases. Trimming at V came to 5 bases and at J to 8 bases, leaving 10 bases not matched to a gene. The CDR3 is made up of 15 amino acids. CDR1 and CDR2 from the germline V gene are SGHNT and YENEEA. The CDR3 reads CASSVRSGSGDEQFF. The CDR3, as DNA: TGTGCCAGCAGCGTTCGTAGCGGGAGTGGGGATGAGCAGTTCTTC.

V is TRBV10-3 and J is TRBJ2-7; TRBD1 or TRBD2 may be the D gene (5 bases each). The CDR3 consists of 16 residues. From germline, CDR1 is ENHRY and CDR2 SYGVKD. V was shortened by 4 bases and J by 0 bases, with 16 bases between the two germline ends. The CDR3 DNA reads as TGTGCCATCAGTGCTGCCGGGACGACAAGCTCCTACGAGCAGTACTTC. Protein sequence: CAISAAGTTSSYEQYF.

V is TRBV7-9 and J is TRBJ2-7; D may be TRBD2 (5 bases). Germline V lookup: CDR1 SEHNR, CDR2 FQNEAQ (reference sequence). Trimming pared 0 bases from V and 1 base from J, leaving 10 bases between. The CDR3 sequence is 15 residues long. The CDR3 nucleotides read TGTGCCAGCAGCTTAGCGGCTAGCAGGTCCTACGAGCAGTACTTC. This translates into CASSLAASRSYEQYF.

V gene TRBV6-5 combines with J gene TRBJ2-5, with a possible D match to TRBD1 (6 bases). The ends were cut back, 2 bases at V and 5 bases at J, with 9 bases in the middle. There are 13 residues in the CDR3. Germline CDR1 reads MNHEY; CDR2 reads SVGAGI. CDR3 amino acids: CASSYPQGETQYF. The CDR3 DNA reads TGTGCCAGCAGTTACCCCCAGGGGGAGACCCAGTACTTC.

V is TRBV29-1 and J is TRBJ2-1; 12 nucleotides align to TRBD2. CDR1 and CDR2 from the germline V gene are SQVTM and ANQGSEA. This CDR3 is 17 amino acids long. With V trimmed by 6 bases and J by 0 bases, 9 bases remained unmatched. Here the CDR3 reads CSVGTSGSGSSYNEQFF. DNA of the CDR3: TGCAGCGTCGGGACTAGCGGGTCTGGAAGCTCCTACAATGAGCAGTTCTTC.

The CDR3 loop is CASSPPWTGSSYEQYF. The CDR3 DNA follows: TGTGCCAGCTCACCACCGTGGACAGGCAGCTCCTACGAGCAGTACTTC. This rearrangement joins TRBV18 to TRBJ2-7; 7 nucleotides line up with TRBD1. The germline gives CDR1 KGHSH, CDR2 LQKENI. Trimming at V came to 0 bases and at J to 0 bases, leaving 5 bases not matched to a gene. The CDR3 contains 16 residues.

This clone was counted a single time. The V and J genes are TRBV27 and TRBJ2-7; 7 nucleotides line up with TRBD1. V was clipped by 7 bases and J by 6 bases; unmatched bases: 9. In germline, CDR1 is MNHEY, CDR2 SMNVEV (reference sequence). The CDR3 is 13 residues long. Here the CDR3 reads CASKKDRVGEQYF. The CDR3 nucleotides are TGTGCCAGCAAGAAAGACAGGGTTGGCGAGCAGTACTTC.

A single count supports this clone. The V call is TRBV27, the J call TRBJ1-2; perhaps TRBD1 as D (5 bases). The CDR3 is 15 residues long. CDR1 and CDR2 from the germline V gene are MNHEY and SMNVEV (reference sequence). V shed 0 bases and J shed 1 base, with 9 bases lying between them. CDR3 amino acids: CASSLSWGSNYGYTF. Written as DNA, the CDR3 is TGTGCCAGCAGTTTATCGTGGGGGAGTAACTATGGCTACACCTTC.

The rearrangement links TRBV5-6 to TRBJ2-7, with D unresolved. The CDR3 runs to 14 residues. Deletions cut 0 bases from V and 8 bases from J, with 15 bases between. Per germline, CDR1 SGHDT and CDR2 YYEEEE. CDR3 sequence: CASSLGDTRSKQYF. The CDR3 DNA reads as TGTGCCAGCAGCTTGGGTGACACACGAAGCAAGCAGTACTTC.

The chain has TRBV19 and TRBJ1-5; tentative D call: TRBD1 (5 bases). The CDR3 is 15 residues long. V was clipped by 5 bases and J by 0 bases, with 11 bases between them. The germline CDR1 and CDR2 sequences are LNHDA and SQIVND (reference sequence). In nucleotides, the CDR3 is TGTGCCAGTAGTCCACAGGCGAATAGCAATCAGCCCCAGCATTTT. Encoded protein: CASSPQANSNQPQHF.

The chain recombines TRBV5-1 with TRBJ2-1, with D unclear. The V end lost 1 base, the J end lost 7 bases, and 12 bases lay between the germline ends. The germline V gene encodes CDR1 SGHRS and CDR2 YFSETQ. This CDR3 contains 14 residues. CDR3 region: CASSLNGLVNEQFF. Here the CDR3 DNA reads TGCGCCAGCAGCTTGAATGGGTTGGTAAATGAGCAGTTCTTC.

Only a few counts were recorded for this clone. Within the sample, other DNA sequences also encode this same CDR3. The rearrangement joins TRBV6-1 to TRBJ2-1; no definite D call. CDR1 is MNHNS, CDR2 SASEGT, per germline. The CDR3 totals 10 residues. The ends were cut back, 6 bases at V and 5 bases at J, with 2 bases in the middle. CDR3: CASRNNEQFF. The CDR3 coding sequence is TGTGCCAGCAGAAACAATGAGCAGTTCTTC.